The sequence of this T cell receptor beta chain was determined in a study of blood T cell repertoires in COVID-19. Some clones are missing from TCRdb's copy, which holds only in-frame ones; the method was immunoSEQ multiplex PCR. Of 90,000 to 150,000 clones detected, 85% appear once; the ten largest clones hold approximately 11%. V gave up 4 bases and J gave up 3 bases, with 13 bases separating them. CDR3 length: 15 residues. Looked up from germline, CDR1 is SNHLY and CDR2 is FYNNEI. The rearrangement uses TRBV2 and TRBJ1-5; D uncertain. The sequence was collected from a man of 80 years or more with acute or convalescent COVID-19. Material: peripheral blood. The CDR3 bases are TGTGCCAGCAGTGGGGCTACGACGACCAATCAGCCCCAGCATTTT. Its translation: CASSGATTTNQPQHF. The full variable domain, in which reference TRBV2 and TRBJ1-5 provide the parts outside the CDR3, is EPEVTQTPSHQVTQMGQEVILRCVPISNHLYFYWYRQILGQKVEFLVSFYNNEISEKSEIFDDQFSVERPDGSNFTLKIRSTKLEDSAMYFCASSGATTTNQPQHFGDGTRLSIL.